These 2 T cell receptor beta chains share one sample of origin, sequenced in a study of T cells in Graves' hyperthyroidism and ophthalmopathy. Amplified TCR beta CDR3 regions came from RNA transcripts. First-round RT-PCR targeting the TCR CDR3 was performed with the HTBI primer set. MiXCR, run by TCRdb on the multiplex PCR reads, gives a single entry per CDR3 protein. The data show about 550,000 distinct CDR3 sequences, with around 20% seen just once and roughly 29% held by the top ten. The source material was blood. All receptors come from a man aged 18 to 30 with Graves' hyperthyroidism.

The chain carries TRBV3-1 and TRBJ2-7, with 7 bases aligning to TRBD1. The CDR3 length is 14 residues. V lost 0 bases and J lost 3; bases outside the gene matches: 2. Germline V gene sequence: CDR1 LGHDT, CDR2 YNNKEL (reference sequence). CDR3 residues: CASSQEAGGYEQYF. In nucleotides, the CDR3 is TGTGCCAGCAGCCAAGAGGCAGGGGGCTACGAGCAGTACTTC.

This clonotype was observed at least ten times. V gene TRBV11-3 combines with J gene TRBJ1-1; D is unclear. Germline V gene lookup returns CDR1 SGHNT and CDR2 YENEEA. The CDR3 consists of 13 residues. The V and J ends lost 3 bases and 3 bases respectively, with 8 bases between them. CDR3 sequence (DNA): TGTGCCAGCAGCTTCCAGGAGGACACTGAAGCTTTCTTT. Protein product: CASSFQEDTEAFF.